Here is one T cell receptor (beta chain) with its context. For TCR beta, cDNA was produced by 5'RACE template switching with UMIs. No DNA is given; TCRdb re-called the 5' RACE reads and lists each CDR3 protein once. The sample data list about 260,000 distinct CDR3 sequences. CDR1 and CDR2 from the germline V gene are SGHTA and FQGNSA. The CDR3 spans 17 residues. The sample comes from a study of T cells expressing NK-cell markers. What was sequenced was blood T cells: a sorted CD56 or NKG2C T cell subset, CD4+ or CD8+ T cells, or bulk PBMC T cells (not recorded which). This receptor was taken from a man younger than 30 in good health. This chain connects TRBV7-2 to TRBJ2-7; TCRdb selects TRBD1, and the lack of DNA leaves this call unchecked. The CDR3 loop is CASSLVAGGDFPYEQYF.